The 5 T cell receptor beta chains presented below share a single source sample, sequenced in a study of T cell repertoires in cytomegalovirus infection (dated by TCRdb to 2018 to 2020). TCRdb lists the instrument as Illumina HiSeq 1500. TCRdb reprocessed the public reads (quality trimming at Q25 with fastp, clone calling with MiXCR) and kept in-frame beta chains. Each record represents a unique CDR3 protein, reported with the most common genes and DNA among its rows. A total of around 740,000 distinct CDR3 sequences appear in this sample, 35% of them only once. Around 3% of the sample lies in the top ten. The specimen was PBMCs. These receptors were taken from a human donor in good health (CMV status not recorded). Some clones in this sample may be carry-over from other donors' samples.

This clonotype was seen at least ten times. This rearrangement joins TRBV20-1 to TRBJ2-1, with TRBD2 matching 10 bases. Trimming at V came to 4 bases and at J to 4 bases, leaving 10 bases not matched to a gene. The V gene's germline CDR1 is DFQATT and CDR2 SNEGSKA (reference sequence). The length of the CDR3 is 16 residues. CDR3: CSAKPSSGGDYNEQFF. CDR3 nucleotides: TGCAGTGCTAAACCTTCAAGCGGGGGGGATTACAATGAGCAGTTCTTC.

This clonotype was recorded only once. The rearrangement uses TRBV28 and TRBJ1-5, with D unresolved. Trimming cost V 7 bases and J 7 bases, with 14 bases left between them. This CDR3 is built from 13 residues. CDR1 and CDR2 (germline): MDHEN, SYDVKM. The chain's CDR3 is CASTPGRLQPQHF. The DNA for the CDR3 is TGTGCCAGCACGCCGGGGAGGTTACAGCCCCAGCATTTT.

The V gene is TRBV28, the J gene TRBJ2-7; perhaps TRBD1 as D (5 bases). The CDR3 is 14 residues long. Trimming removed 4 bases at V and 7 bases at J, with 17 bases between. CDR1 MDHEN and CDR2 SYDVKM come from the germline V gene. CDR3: CASSSARLQGEQYF. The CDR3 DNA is TGTGCCAGCAGTTCAGCGAGACTTCAGGGAGAGCAGTACTTC.

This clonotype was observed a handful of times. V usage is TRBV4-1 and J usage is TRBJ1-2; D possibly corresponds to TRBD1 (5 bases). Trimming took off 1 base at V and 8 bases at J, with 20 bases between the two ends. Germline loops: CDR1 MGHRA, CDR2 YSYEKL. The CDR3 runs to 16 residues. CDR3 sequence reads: CASSQALDLRQFGYTF. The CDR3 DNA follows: TGCGCCAGCAGCCAAGCCCTGGACCTGCGACAGTTCGGCTACACCTTC.

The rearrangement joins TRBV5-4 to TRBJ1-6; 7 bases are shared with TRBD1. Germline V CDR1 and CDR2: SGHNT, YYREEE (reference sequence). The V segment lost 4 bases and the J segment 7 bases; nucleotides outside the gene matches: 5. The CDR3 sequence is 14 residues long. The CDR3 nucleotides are TGTGCCAGCAGCCGGGACAGTTCGAATTCACCCCTCCACTTT. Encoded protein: CASSRDSSNSPLHF.